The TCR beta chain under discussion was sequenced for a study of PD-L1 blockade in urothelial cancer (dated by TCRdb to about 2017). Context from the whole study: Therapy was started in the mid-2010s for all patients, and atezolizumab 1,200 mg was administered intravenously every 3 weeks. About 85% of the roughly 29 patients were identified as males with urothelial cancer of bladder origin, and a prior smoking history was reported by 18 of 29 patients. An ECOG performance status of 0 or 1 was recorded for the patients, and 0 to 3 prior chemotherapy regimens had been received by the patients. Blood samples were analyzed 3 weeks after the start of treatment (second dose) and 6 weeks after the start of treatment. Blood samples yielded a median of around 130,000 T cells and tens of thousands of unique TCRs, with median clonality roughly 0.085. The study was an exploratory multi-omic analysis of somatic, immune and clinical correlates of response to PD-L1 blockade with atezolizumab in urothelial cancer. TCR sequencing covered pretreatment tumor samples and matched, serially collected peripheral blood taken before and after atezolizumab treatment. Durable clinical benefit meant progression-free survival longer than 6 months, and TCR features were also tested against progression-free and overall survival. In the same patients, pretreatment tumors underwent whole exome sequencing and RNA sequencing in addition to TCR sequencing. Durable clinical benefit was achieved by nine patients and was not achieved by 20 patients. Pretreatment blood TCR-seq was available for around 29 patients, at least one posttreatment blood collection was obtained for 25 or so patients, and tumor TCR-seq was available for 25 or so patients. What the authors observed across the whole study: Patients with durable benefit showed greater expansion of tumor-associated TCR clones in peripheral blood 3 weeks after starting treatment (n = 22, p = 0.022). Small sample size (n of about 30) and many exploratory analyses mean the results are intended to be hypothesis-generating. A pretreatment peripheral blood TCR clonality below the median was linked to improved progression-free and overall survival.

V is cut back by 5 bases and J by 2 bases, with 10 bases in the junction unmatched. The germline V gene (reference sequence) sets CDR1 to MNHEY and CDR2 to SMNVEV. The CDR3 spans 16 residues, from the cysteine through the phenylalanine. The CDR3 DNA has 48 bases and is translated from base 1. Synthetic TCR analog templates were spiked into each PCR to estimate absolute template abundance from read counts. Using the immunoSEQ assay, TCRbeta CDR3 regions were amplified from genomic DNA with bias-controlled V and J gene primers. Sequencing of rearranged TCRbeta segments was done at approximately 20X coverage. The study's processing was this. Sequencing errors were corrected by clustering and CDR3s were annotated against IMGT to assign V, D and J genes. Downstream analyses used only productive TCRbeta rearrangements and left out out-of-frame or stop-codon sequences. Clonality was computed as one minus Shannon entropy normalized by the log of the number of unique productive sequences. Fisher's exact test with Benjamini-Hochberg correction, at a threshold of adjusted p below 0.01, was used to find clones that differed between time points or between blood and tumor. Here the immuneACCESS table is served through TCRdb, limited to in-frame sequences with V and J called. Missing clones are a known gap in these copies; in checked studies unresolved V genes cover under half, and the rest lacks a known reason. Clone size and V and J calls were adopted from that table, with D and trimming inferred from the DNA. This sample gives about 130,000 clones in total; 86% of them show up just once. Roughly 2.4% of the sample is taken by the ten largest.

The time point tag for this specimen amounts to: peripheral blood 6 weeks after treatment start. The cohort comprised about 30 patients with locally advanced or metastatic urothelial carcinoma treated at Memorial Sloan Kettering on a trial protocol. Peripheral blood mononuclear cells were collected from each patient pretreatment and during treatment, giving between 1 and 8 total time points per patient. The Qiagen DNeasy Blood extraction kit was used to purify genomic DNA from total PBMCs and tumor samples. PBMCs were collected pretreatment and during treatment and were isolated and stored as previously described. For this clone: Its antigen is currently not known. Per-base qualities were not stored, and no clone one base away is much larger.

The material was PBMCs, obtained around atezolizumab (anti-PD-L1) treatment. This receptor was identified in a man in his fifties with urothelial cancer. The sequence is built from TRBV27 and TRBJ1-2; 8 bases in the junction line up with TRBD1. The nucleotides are TGTGCCAGCAGTCCCTGGTCGGGACAGGCGAACTATGGCTACACCTTC. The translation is CASSPWSGQANYGYTF.